The rows below give T cell receptor beta chains drawn from one sample of a study. TCRdb recomputed calls from the RT-PCR reads with MiXCR, one row per CDR3 protein. Of about 680,000 distinct CDR3 sequences listed, 14% are singletons. The sample comprised memory CD4+ T cells from blood. All receptors derive from a female donor in good health, serving as a healthy control. Each CDR3 is given without its conserved first and last residue.

V	CDR3
TRBV20-1	SARDYITYEQY
TRBV6-6	ASSSRDSYSNQPQH
TRBV24-1	ATSVQGGQETQY
TRBV7-2	ASSPMARGSTDTQY
TRBV7-2	ASSLVSASGTEAF
TRBV19	ASSPTGGSSPRH
TRBV7-8	ASSLSIPYQETQY
TRBV24-1	ATSDSGNYGYT
TRBV4-3	ASSPGGGNGYT
TRBV20-1	SARDRTGRVLETQY
TRBV7-7	ASSSDGGSGREQY
TRBV20-1	SALRSGGATDTQY
TRBV11-1	ASSPGGPRTDTQY
TRBV20-1	SARGYRGPESYEQY
TRBV5-5	ASSSTVYEQY
TRBV27	ASSFEVGGQNIQY
TRBV15	ATSSRTGTDTQY
TRBV5-5	ASSLVRGGGTYSTDTQY
TRBV5-4	ASTVGLALNNEQF
TRBV20-1	SAPGWGQPQH
TRBV6-5	ASRDVGQGGQPQH
TRBV3-1	ASSPRLAVSYTQY
TRBV7-6	ASSLEGEKLF
TRBV20-1	SARDQALSSYNSPLH
TRBV6-6	ASSPPTEANYGYT
TRBV6-5	ASWTVNTEAF
TRBV18	ASSPPLAGSDTQY
TRBV9	ASSVVPLAENEQF
TRBV25-1	ASSEIMGIYNEQF
TRBV7-9	ASSMGQGYTEAF
TRBV7-2	ASSSRGGGGQPQH
TRBV3-1	ASSQAVRRDQY
TRBV12-3/TRBV12-4	ASSFSSGTYEQY
TRBV5-8	ASSLYWLSEQF
TRBV10-3	AIAGGQGHTEAF